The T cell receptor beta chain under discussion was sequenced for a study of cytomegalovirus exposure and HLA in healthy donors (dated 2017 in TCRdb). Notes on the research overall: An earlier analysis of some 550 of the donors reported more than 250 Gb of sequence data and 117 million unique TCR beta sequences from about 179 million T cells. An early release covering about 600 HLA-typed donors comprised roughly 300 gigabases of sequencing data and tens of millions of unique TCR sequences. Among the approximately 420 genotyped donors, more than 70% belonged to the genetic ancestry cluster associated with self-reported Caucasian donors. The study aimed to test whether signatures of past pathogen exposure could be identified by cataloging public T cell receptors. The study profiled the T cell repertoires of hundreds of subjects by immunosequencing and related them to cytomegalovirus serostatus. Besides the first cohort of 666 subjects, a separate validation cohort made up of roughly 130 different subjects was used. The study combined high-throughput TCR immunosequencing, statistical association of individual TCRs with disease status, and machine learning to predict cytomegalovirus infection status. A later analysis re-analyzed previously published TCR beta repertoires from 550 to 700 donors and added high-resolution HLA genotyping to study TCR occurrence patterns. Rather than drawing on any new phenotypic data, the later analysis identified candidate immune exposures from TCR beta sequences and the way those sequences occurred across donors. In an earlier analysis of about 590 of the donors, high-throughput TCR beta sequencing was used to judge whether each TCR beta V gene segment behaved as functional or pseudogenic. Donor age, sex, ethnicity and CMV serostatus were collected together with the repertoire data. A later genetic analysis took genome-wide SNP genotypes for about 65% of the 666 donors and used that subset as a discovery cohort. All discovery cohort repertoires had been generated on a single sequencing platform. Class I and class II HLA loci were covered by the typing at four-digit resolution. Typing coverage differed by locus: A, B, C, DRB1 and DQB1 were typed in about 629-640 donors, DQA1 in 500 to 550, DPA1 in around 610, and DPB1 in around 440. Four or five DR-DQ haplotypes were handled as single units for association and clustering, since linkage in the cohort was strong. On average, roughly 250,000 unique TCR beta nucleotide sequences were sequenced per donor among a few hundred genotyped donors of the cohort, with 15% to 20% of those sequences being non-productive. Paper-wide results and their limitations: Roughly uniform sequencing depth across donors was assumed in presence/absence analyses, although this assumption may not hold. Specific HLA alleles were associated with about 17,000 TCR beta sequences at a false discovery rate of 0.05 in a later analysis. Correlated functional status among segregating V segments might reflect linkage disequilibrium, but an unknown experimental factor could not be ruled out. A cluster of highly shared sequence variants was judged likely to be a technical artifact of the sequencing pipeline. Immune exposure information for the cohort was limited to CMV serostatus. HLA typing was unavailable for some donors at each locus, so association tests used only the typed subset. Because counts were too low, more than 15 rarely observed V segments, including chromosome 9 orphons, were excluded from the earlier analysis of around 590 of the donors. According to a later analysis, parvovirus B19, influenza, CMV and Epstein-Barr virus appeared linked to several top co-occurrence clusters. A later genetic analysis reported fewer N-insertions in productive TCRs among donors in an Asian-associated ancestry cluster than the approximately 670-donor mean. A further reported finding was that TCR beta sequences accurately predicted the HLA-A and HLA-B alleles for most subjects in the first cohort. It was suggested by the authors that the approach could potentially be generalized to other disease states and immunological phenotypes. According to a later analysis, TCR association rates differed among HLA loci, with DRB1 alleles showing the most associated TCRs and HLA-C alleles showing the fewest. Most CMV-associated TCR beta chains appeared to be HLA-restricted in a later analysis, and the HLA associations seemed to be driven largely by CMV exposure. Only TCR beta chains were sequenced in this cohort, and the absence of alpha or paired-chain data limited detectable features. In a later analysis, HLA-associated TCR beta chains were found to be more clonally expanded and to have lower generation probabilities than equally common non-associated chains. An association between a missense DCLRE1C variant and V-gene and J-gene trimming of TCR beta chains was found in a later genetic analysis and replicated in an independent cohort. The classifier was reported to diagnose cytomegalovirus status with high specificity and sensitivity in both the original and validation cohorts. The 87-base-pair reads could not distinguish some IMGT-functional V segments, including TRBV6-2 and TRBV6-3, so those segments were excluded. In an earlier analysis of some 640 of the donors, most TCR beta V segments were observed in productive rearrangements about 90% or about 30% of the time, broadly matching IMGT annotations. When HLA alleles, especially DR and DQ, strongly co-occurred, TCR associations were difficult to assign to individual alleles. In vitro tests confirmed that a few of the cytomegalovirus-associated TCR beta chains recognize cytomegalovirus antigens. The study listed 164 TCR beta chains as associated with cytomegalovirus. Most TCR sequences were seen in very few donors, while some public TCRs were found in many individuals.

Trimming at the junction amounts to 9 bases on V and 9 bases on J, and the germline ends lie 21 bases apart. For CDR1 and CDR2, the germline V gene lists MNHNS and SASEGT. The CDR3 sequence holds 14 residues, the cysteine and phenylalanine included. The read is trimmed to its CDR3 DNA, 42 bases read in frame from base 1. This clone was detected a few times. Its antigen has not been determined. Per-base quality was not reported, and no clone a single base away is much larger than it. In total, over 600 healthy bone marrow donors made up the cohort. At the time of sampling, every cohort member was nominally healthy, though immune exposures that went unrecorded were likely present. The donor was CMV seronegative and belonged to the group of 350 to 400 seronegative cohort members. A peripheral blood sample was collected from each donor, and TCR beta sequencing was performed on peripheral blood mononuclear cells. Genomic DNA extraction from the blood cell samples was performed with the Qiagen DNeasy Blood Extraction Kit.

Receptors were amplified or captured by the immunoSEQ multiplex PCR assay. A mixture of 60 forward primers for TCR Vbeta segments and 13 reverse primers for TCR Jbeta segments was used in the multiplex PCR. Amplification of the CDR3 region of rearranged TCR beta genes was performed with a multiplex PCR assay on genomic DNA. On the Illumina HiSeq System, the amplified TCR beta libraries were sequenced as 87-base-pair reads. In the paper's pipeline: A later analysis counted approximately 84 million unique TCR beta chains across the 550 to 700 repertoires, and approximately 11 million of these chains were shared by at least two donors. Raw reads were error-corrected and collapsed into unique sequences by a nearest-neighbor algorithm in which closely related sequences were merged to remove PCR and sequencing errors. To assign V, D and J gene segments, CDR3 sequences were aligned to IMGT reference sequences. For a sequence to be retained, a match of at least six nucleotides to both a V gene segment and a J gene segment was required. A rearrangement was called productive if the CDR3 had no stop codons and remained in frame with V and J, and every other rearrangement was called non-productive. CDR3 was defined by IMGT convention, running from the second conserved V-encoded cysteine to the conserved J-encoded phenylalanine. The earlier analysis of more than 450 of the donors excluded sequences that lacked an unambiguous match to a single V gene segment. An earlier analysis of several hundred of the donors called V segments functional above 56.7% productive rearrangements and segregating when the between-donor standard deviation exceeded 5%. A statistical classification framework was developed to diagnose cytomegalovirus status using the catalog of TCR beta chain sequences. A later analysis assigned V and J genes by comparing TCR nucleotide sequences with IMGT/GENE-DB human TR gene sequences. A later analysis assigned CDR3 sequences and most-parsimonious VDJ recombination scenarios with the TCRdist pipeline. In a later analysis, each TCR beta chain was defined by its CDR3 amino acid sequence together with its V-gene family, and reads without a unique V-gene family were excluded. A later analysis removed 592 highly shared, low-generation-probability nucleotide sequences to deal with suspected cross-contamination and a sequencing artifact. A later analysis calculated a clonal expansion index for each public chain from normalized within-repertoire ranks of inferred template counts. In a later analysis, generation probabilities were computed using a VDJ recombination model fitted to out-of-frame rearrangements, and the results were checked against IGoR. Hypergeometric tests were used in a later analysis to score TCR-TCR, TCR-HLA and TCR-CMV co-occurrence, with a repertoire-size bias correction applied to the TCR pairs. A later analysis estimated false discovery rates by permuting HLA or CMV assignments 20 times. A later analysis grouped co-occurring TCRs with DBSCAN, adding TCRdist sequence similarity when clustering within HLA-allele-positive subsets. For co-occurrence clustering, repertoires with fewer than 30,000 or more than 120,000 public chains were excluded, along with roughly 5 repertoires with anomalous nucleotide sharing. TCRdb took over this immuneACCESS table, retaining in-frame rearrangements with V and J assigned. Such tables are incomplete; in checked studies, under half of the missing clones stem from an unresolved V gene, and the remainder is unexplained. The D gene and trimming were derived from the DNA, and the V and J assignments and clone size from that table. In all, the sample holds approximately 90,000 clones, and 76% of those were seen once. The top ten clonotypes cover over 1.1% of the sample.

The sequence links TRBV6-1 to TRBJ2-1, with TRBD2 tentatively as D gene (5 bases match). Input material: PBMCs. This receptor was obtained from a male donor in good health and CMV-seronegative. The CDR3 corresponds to CASGRIHSTIEQFF. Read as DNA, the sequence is TGTGCCAGTGGGAGAATTCATTCTACAATTGAGCAGTTCTTC.